These 3 T cell receptor beta chains share one sample of origin, sequenced in a study of cytomegalovirus exposure and HLA in healthy donors. Researchers ran the PCR with 60 Vbeta and 13 Jbeta primers. TCRdb's copy holds only in-frame clones and misses some; the assay was immunoSEQ multiplex PCR. The sample contains roughly 150,000 clones, roughly 87% of which appear only once. The specimen was PBMCs. The receptors derive from a man aged 50-60 years in good health and CMV-seropositive.

V and J are TRBV6-5 and TRBJ1-1; 9 bases fit TRBD1. The V gene end was trimmed by 8 bases and the J gene end by 1 base; junction bases not matched to a gene: 5. The CDR3 extends over 14 amino acids. Germline V gives CDR1 MNHEY, CDR2 SVGAGI. The CDR3 sequence: CASRGTGKNTEAFF. CDR3 in DNA: TGTGCCAGCCGGGGGACAGGGAAGAACACTGAAGCTTTCTTT.

V usage is TRBV7-3 and J usage is TRBJ2-3; 7 positions agree with TRBD2. The CDR3 length is 13 residues. V gave up 6 bases and J gave up 2 bases; unmatched junction bases: 2. CDR1 SGHTA and CDR2 FQGTGA come from the germline V gene. The CDR3 here is CASRRGDTDTQYF. CDR3 DNA sequence: TGTGCCAGCAGACGGGGGGACACAGATACGCAGTATTTT.

The CDR3 DNA is TGTGCCAGCAGTTCCTTCGGGACAGGGGGCAATCAGCCCCAGCATTTT. Amino acid sequence: CASSSFGTGGNQPQHF. The V call is TRBV28, the J call TRBJ1-5, with 10 bases aligning to TRBD1. V lost 4 bases, J lost 2 bases, and 5 bases stayed unmatched. CDR1 and CDR2 from the germline V gene are MDHEN and SYDVKM. The CDR3 runs 16 residues.